Many counts were recorded for the clone carrying this T cell receptor beta chain. This specimen comes from a study of identical twins. Using its own MiXCR run on the 5' RACE reads, TCRdb lists one record per CDR3 protein. The table lists roughly 710,000 distinct CDR3 sequences, less than 7% of them singletons, with 1.5% to 2% in the top ten. The TCR comes from a young man in good health. The source material was naive T cells sorted from blood.

CDR3 bases: TGCGCCAGCAGCTCGGATGGTGGGGGAGGCACAGATACGCAGTATTTT. Translated: CASSSDGGGGTDTQYF. V is TRBV5-1 and J is TRBJ2-3, with D perhaps matching TRBD1 or TRBD2 (5 bases each). Germline V gene lookup returns CDR1 SGHRS and CDR2 YFSETQ. The CDR3 is made up of 16 amino acids. Trimming shortened V by 3 bases and J by 1 base, and 15 bases separated the two germline ends.